These T cell receptor beta chains were read from a single sample in a study of blood T cell repertoires in COVID-19. The assay was immunoSEQ multiplex PCR, and TCRdb's table has in-frame clones only and misses some. The sample has 150,000 or so clones; 91% are singletons. The material sequenced was peripheral blood. The receptors derive from a man aged 50 to 60 with acute or convalescent COVID-19. Each CDR3 is given with its conserved first and last residue. A D gene is named only where the DNA matches it firmly. Where a row states a size, it is once, few, many or the class of an expanded clone; other rows omit it.

TRBJ1-1,TRBV28,TRBD1,.,TGTGCCAGCAGTTTATATACCAGGGGGGCCACTGAAGCTTTCTTT,CASSLYTRGATEAFF
TRBJ1-5,TRBV19,.,.,TGTGCCAGTAGTCCGAACACTAGCAATCAGCCCCAGCATTTT,CASSPNTSNQPQHF
TRBJ1-4,TRBV30,TRBD1,.,TGTGCCTGGAGTCCGACAGGGTTGGGCTATAATGAAAAACTGTTTTTT,CAWSPTGLGYNEKLFF
TRBJ2-6,TRBV3-1/TRBV3-2,TRBD1,.,TGTGCCAGCAGCCCGGACAGGGAGTCTGGGGCCAACGTCCTGACTTTC,CASSPDRESGANVLTF
TRBJ1-5,TRBV5-8,.,.,TGTGCCAGCAGCTTGGTACAGCCCCAGCATTTT,CASSLVQPQHF
TRBJ2-5,TRBV5-6,TRBD1,.,TGTGCCAGCAGCTCGCGGACAGGGGGCAAGGAGACCCAGTACTTC,CASSSRTGGKETQYF
TRBJ1-5,TRBV28,TRBD1,.,TGTGCCAGCAGTCCGGGGTACCGGGACAGGGAATCCCAGCCCCAGCATTTT,CASSPGYRDRESQPQHF
TRBJ1-3,TRBV6-1,.,.,TGTGCCAGCAGTGAAGTGCAGGGCGCCGGAAACACCATATATTTT,CASSEVQGAGNTIYF
TRBJ2-5,TRBV29-1,TRBD1,.,TGCAGCTCCCGGAGACAGGGTGGTGAGACCCAGTACTTC,CSSRRQGGETQYF
TRBJ2-1,TRBV4-1,TRBD2,once,TGCGCCAGCAGCCAAGAACTCAGACTAGCGGGAGTTTACGGTGAGCAGTTCTTC,CASSQELRLAGVYGEQFF
TRBJ2-1,TRBV28,TRBD2,.,TGTGCCAGCGCCTCGGGACTAGCGGGATACGAGCAGTTCTTC,CASASGLAGYEQFF
TRBJ2-3,TRBV29-1,TRBD1,.,TGCAGCGCCCACAGGGGAATAGGCACAGATACGCAGTATTTT,CSAHRGIGTDTQYF
TRBJ1-1,TRBV10-2,TRBD1,.,TGCGCCAGCCTAGGACAGGGGAACACTGAAGCTTTCTTT,CASLGQGNTEAFF
TRBJ1-2,TRBV28,TRBD1,.,TGTGCCAGCCTATCGGGACAGCTAGGTGGCTACACCTTC,CASLSGQLGGYTF
TRBJ2-5,TRBV4-1,.,once,TGCGCCAGCAGCCAAGCCAATCAAGAGACCCAGTACTTC,CASSQANQETQYF
TRBJ2-2,TRBV15,.,.,TGTGCCACCAGCCAGAGGGGCGAGCGGGTGAACACCGGGGAGCTGTTTTTT,CATSQRGERVNTGELFF
TRBJ2-1,TRBV18,.,.,TGTGCCAGCTCACCACCGGCAGATCGGGGTGAGCAGTTCTTC,CASSPPADRGEQFF
TRBJ2-3,TRBV28,.,once,TGTGCCACCCAGCAGGGCAACACAGATACGCAGTATTTT,CATQQGNTDTQYF
TRBJ2-2,TRBV6-6,TRBD1,.,TGTGCCAGCAGTAAGCCCGGACAGGGGGCCGCCGGGGAGCTGTTTTTT,CASSKPGQGAAGELFF
TRBJ1-5,TRBV7-2,TRBD1,.,TGTGCCAGCAGCTTAGCGGGGGGACAGGGGCTCCAGCATTTT,CASSLAGGQGLQHF
TRBJ2-7,TRBV6-5,TRBD1,.,TGTGCCAGCAGGAAGACAGGGGGTTATGGGTACGAGCAGTACTTC,CASRKTGGYGYEQYF
TRBJ2-7,TRBV2,TRBD2,.,TGTGCCAGCGCAAAGGGACTAGATGTCTCCTACGAGCAGTACTTC,CASAKGLDVSYEQYF
TRBJ2-3,TRBV27,TRBD2,few,TGTGCCAGCAGTACATCAGCGGGAGGGCGCACAGATACGCAGTATTTT,CASSTSAGGRTDTQYF